The 27 T cell receptor beta chains reported below all come from one sample, sequenced in a study of T cell responses to AZD1222 COVID-19 vaccine. This table comes from immunoSEQ multiplex PCR, and its TCRdb copy is limited to in-frame clones, with some not included. The table has approximately 150,000 clones, more than 70% seen once. Sample: peripheral blood, taken on day 0 of MenACWY control vaccination. The receptor set was obtained from an adult in good health.

The chain couples TRBV6-5 to TRBJ1-4; D not resolved. This CDR3 is 12 amino acids long. CDR1 and CDR2 from the germline V gene are MNHEY and SVGAGI. V lost 8 bases, J lost 2 bases, and 6 bases lay in between. The CDR3: CASSRTNEKLFF. The CDR3 nucleotides read TGTGCCAGCTCCCGGACTAATGAAAAACTGTTTTTT.

This clone was seen only once. This CDR3 is CASSFGTRNEQFF. The CDR3 nucleotides read TGTGCCAGCAGTTTCGGGACCCGCAATGAGCAGTTCTTC. This sequence joins TRBV27 and TRBJ2-1; D may match TRBD1 or TRBD2 (5 bases each). Trimming shortened V by 3 bases and J by 6 bases, and 9 bases separated the two germline ends. In germline, CDR1 is MNHEY, CDR2 SMNVEV (reference sequence). This CDR3 is built from 13 residues.

Regarding this clone: The sample has other DNA sequences that encode this CDR3 too. The chain employs TRBV5-4 and TRBJ1-2; no firm D call. V lost 0 bases, J lost 5 bases, and 5 bases lay in between. CDR3 length: 12 residues. Germline lookup yields CDR1 SGHNT and CDR2 YYREEE (reference sequence). For the CDR3, the DNA is TGTGCCAGCAGCTTGGAGGGATATGGCTACACCTTC. It yields the protein CASSLEGYGYTF.

The chain uses TRBV7-9 and TRBJ2-5; D ambiguous. This CDR3 comprises 16 residues. The V and J ends lost 5 bases and 4 bases respectively, with 20 bases between them. The germline V gene encodes CDR1 SEHNR and CDR2 FQNEAQ (reference sequence). The CDR3 coding sequence is TGTGCCAGCAGCCCCCACGCGGCAGGCCCCGCAGAGACCCAGTACTTC. The encoded protein is CASSPHAAGPAETQYF. The complete variable domain, with remaining parts taken from reference TRBV7-9 and TRBJ2-5, reads DTGVSQNPRHKITKRGQNVTFRCDPISEHNRLYWYRQTLGQGPEFLTYFQNEAQLEKSRLLSDRFSAERPKGSFSTLEIQRTEQGDSAMYLCASSPHAAGPAETQYFGPGTRLLVL.

This rearrangement joins TRBV5-5 to TRBJ2-1; the D is unclear. V shed 0 bases and J shed 6 bases, with 10 bases lying between them. This CDR3 has 14 amino acids. Germline V gene sequence: CDR1 SGHKS, CDR2 YYEKEE (reference sequence). This chain's CDR3 is CASSLGPNSNEQFF. The CDR3, as DNA: TGTGCCAGCAGCTTGGGACCGAATTCCAATGAGCAGTTCTTC.

The chain joins TRBV27 to TRBJ2-7; 8 bases agree with TRBD2. Germline CDR1 MNHEY, CDR2 SMNVEV (reference sequence). The CDR3 runs 17 residues. Trimming took 5 bases from V and 1 from J; bases not matched to a gene: 13. The CDR3 region has the DNA TGTGCCAGCAGTAGGGGACTGAGCGGGAGAGTATCCTACGAGCAGTACTTC. Translation gives CASSRGLSGRVSYEQYF.

This chain links TRBV5-5 with TRBJ1-2; D call uncertain. The germline gives CDR1 SGHKS, CDR2 YYEKEE (reference sequence). V lost 1 base and J 5 bases, leaving 12 bases between the germline ends. The CDR3 extends over 14 amino acids. In nucleotides, the CDR3 is TGTGCCAGCAGCTTGCTATCGGGGAATTATGGCTACACCTTC. This translates into CASSLLSGNYGYTF.

This chain links TRBV30 with TRBJ1-2; 7 nucleotides align to TRBD1. CDR3 length equals 13 residues. V dropped 1 base and J dropped 4; count of bases not matched to a gene: 3. Germline V lookup: CDR1 GTSNPN, CDR2 SVGIG (reference sequence). For the CDR3, the DNA is TGTGCCTGGAGTGGGGACAGTTTCTATGGCTACACCTTC. Translating it yields CAWSGDSFYGYTF.

The rearrangement links TRBV11-3 to TRBJ2-1; maybe TRBD1 (5 bases). V was pared by 5 bases and J by 12 bases, with 17 bases between. CDR3 length: 13 amino acids. The V gene's germline CDR1 is SGHNT and CDR2 YENEEA. The CDR3 sequence is CASSPLGPIGQFF. CDR3 bases: TGTGCCAGCAGCCCACTGGGGCCCATTGGGCAGTTCTTC.

This clone has a single count. This chain joins TRBV19 and TRBJ1-5, with TRBD1 matching 12 bases. Germline lookup yields CDR1 LNHDA and CDR2 SQIVND (reference sequence). This CDR3 has 16 amino acids. The V and J ends lost 6 bases and 3 bases, in that order; junction bases with no gene match: 6. CDR3 DNA sequence: TGTGCCAGTAGCTCCGGGACAGGGGGCCCCAATCAGCCCCAGCATTTT. It translates to CASSSGTGGPNQPQHF.

V usage is TRBV4-2 and J usage is TRBJ1-6; 7 bases agree with TRBD1. The CDR3 extends over 19 amino acids. The V gene's germline CDR1 is LGHNA and CDR2 YNFKEQ. Unmatched junction bases numbered 16, after V lost 0 bases and J lost 8 bases. CDR3 amino acids: CASSQENIWRGPVYSPLHF. The DNA of the CDR3 is TGTGCCAGCAGCCAAGAGAACATTTGGAGGGGGCCCGTTTATTCACCCCTCCACTTT.

The CDR3 nucleotides read TGCGCCAGCAGCCAAGAAGCGGGCCCCTCCTACGAGCAGTACTTC. As protein: CASSQEAGPSYEQYF. The chain recombines TRBV4-3 with TRBJ2-7, with TRBD2 as a possible D gene (6 bases). The ends were cut back, 0 bases at V and 0 bases at J, with 9 bases in the middle. CDR1 and CDR2 (germline): LGHNA, YSLEER. The CDR3 totals 15 residues.

V usage is TRBV27 and J usage is TRBJ1-6; D call uncertain. The germline V and J ends were trimmed by 1 base and 9 bases, with 13 bases remaining between them. The CDR3 consists of 15 residues. In germline, CDR1 is MNHEY, CDR2 SMNVEV (reference sequence). The CDR3 DNA follows: TGTGCCAGCAGTTTATTGCTGGGTTCGGCTTCACCCCTCCACTTT. This translates into CASSLLLGSASPLHF.

The CDR3, as DNA: TGCGCCAGCAGCCCCGGCTGGGGGACACCGGGATCGGTTAGCTCCTACAATGAGCAGTTCTTC. This gives the protein CASSPGWGTPGSVSSYNEQFF. V and J are TRBV5-1 and TRBJ2-1, with a tentative D call TRBD1 (6 bases). The germline V gene encodes CDR1 SGHRS and CDR2 YFSETQ. Deletions cut 4 bases from V and 0 bases from J, with 29 bases between. There are 21 residues in the CDR3.

J is TRBJ1-5 and V is TRBV7-2, with D perhaps TRBD1 (5 bases). This CDR3 is 13 amino acids long. The germline CDR1 and CDR2 sequences are SGHTA and FQGNSA. Deletions cut 1 base from V and 11 bases from J, with 12 bases between. CDR3 nucleotide sequence: TGTGCCAGCAGCTTAGGCCGAGAGGGGTCCCAGCATTTT. It translates to CASSLGREGSQHF. Full variable domain (remainder filled in from reference TRBV7-2 and TRBJ1-5): GAGVSQSPSNKVTEKGKDVELRCDPISGHTALYWYRQSLGQGLEFLIYFQGNSAPDKSGLPSDRFSAERTGGSVSTLTIQRTQQEDSAVYLCASSLGREGSQHFGDGTRLSIL.

This clone showed up many times. The chain links TRBV27 to TRBJ1-1; D is perhaps TRBD1 (6 bases). Per the germline V gene, CDR1 is MNHEY and CDR2 is SMNVEV (reference sequence). This CDR3 has 16 amino acids. The V and J ends lost 5 bases and 6 bases respectively, with 22 bases between them. CDR3 coding DNA: TGTGCCAGCAGTCCCGGTACAGGGATGTTGTTCGCTGAAGCTTTCTTT. Translating it yields CASSPGTGMLFAEAFF.

The chain joins TRBV2 to TRBJ2-2; the D is unclear. V lost 7 bases and J lost 5, with 14 bases in between. The CDR3 sequence is 14 residues long. From germline, CDR1 is SNHLY and CDR2 FYNNEI. In nucleotides, the CDR3 is TGTGCCAGCAACCCAGCTCGTCAAACCGGGGAGCTGTTTTTT. Its protein is CASNPARQTGELFF.

V is TRBV12-3 or TRBV12-4 and J is TRBJ1-2, with no clear D. The CDR3 extends over 12 amino acids. Trimming pared 8 bases from V and 8 bases from J, leaving 15 bases between. CDR3 nucleotides: TGTGCCAGCTCGACTGACACTGGGGGCTACACCTTC. It codes for CASSTDTGGYTF.

The chain employs TRBV28 and TRBJ1-3; D is unresolved. CDR1 is MDHEN and CDR2 is SYDVKM in the germline V gene. CDR3 length: 11 amino acids. The V end was cut by 5 bases, the J end by 4 bases, with 3 bases between. The CDR3 loop is CASSIGNTIYF. Here the CDR3 DNA reads TGTGCCAGCAGTATAGGAAACACCATATATTTT. Full variable domain (outside the CDR3, taken from reference TRBV28 and TRBJ1-3): DVKVTQSSRYLVKRTGEKVFLECVQDMDHENMFWYRQDPGLGLRLIYFSYDVKMKEKGDIPEGYSVSREKKERFSLILESASTNQTSMYLCASSIGNTIYFGEGSWLTVV.

The chain joins TRBV6-5 to TRBJ1-4, with 8 positions matching TRBD1. This CDR3 has 13 residues. Germline loops: CDR1 MNHEY, CDR2 SVGAGI. After removal of 6 bases from V and 8 bases from J, the junction contained 5 bases not matched to a gene. The CDR3 reads CASRPGQEEKLFF. CDR3 nucleotide sequence: TGTGCCAGCAGGCCGGGACAGGAAGAAAAACTGTTTTTT.

The V gene is TRBV5-1, the J gene TRBJ1-2, with 9 bases identical to TRBD1. Germline assignment: CDR1 SGHRS and CDR2 YFSETQ. The CDR3 runs to 15 residues. The junction had 6 bases not matched to a gene; V was cut back by 4 bases and J by 2 bases. Here the CDR3 DNA reads TGCGCCAGCAGCGCGAGGACAGGGGCAAACTATGGCTACACCTTC. This codes for CASSARTGANYGYTF. Combining the CDR3 with reference TRBV5-1 and TRBJ1-2 gives the whole variable domain KAGVTQTPRYLIKTRGQQVTLSCSPISGHRSVSWYQQTPGQGLQFLFEYFSETQRNKGNFPGRFSGRQFSNSRSEMNVSTLELGDSALYLCASSARTGANYGYTFGSGTRLTVV.

The chain links TRBV2 to TRBJ2-1; 9 nucleotides agree with TRBD1. Germline V lookup: CDR1 SNHLY, CDR2 FYNNEI. J gave up 4 bases and V 7 bases, and 2 bases lay outside the gene matches. CDR3 size: 13 residues. The CDR3 protein is CASTGQGYNEQFF. CDR3 DNA: TGTGCCAGCACGGGACAGGGATACAATGAGCAGTTCTTC.

The gene calls are TRBV29-1 and TRBJ1-1; D not certain. V was clipped by 3 bases and J by 5 bases, with 13 bases between them. Germline V CDR1 and CDR2: SQVTM, ANQGSEA. The CDR3 sequence is 13 residues long. CDR3 nucleotides: TGCAGCGTTGAGGATACTTCTTCAACTGAAGCTTTCTTT. The encoded protein is CSVEDTSSTEAFF.

This chain links TRBV19 with TRBJ2-7; no reliable D call. The CDR3 runs to 17 residues. V was trimmed by 1 base and J by 0 bases, leaving 16 bases between them. CDR1 and CDR2 (germline): LNHDA, SQIVND (reference sequence). Here the CDR3 DNA reads TGTGCCAGTAGTATAGGGCGTGCGGCAGATCGCTCCTACGAGCAGTACTTC. It specifies CASSIGRAADRSYEQYF. The full variable domain, with the rest looked up from reference TRBV19 and TRBJ2-7, is DGGITQSPKYLFRKEGQNVTLSCEQNLNHDAMYWYRQDPGQGLRLIYYSQIVNDFQKGDIAEGYSVSREKKESFPLTVTSAQKNPTAFYLCASSIGRAADRSYEQYFGPGTRLTVT.

This clone has only one observation. The chain uses TRBV7-8 and TRBJ1-3, with D unresolved. The CDR3 loop spans 13 amino acids. Looked up from germline, CDR1 is SGHVS and CDR2 is FQNEAQ. With 6 bases removed from V and 0 bases from J, the gap between germline ends came to 6 bases. CDR3 coding DNA: TGTGCCAGCAGGGGCCCCTCTGGAAACACCATATATTTT. Translating gives CASRGPSGNTIYF. Using reference TRBV7-8 and TRBJ1-3 for the parts outside the CDR3, the full variable domain is GAGVSQSPRYKVAKRGQDVALRCDPISGHVSLFWYQQALGQGPEFLTYFQNEAQLDKSGLPSDRFFAERPEGSVSTLKIQRTQQEDSAVYLCASRGPSGNTIYFGEGSWLTVV.

The rearrangement joins TRBV18 to TRBJ2-7, with a tentative D call TRBD1 (6 bases). CDR1 and CDR2 from the germline V gene are KGHSH and LQKENI. The V and J ends lost 2 bases and 2 bases respectively, with 13 bases between them. The CDR3 is 15 residues long. The CDR3 DNA follows: TGTGCCAGCTCACCAAGAAATGGACAGACCTACGAGCAGTACTTC. It is translated as CASSPRNGQTYEQYF.

V and J are TRBV11-1 and TRBJ1-1; the D is unclear. The CDR3 spans 13 residues. Trimming took off 8 bases at V and 6 bases at J, with 16 bases between the two ends. Looked up from germline, CDR1 is SGHAT and CDR2 is FQDESV (reference sequence). CDR3 bases: TGTGCCAGCTCGATGGTCGAACGCGCTGAAGCTTTCTTT. Translated: CASSMVERAEAFF.